The text below deals with one T cell receptor beta chain. The sample comes from a study of T cell changes during pregnancy in multiple sclerosis. Generated by immunoSEQ multiplex PCR, the TCRdb table keeps only in-frame clones and is missing some. This repertoire shows about 64,000 clones, about 90% found once; its top ten account for approximately 6.1%. With V trimmed by 3 bases and J by 1 base, 4 bases remained unmatched. CDR1 and CDR2 (germline): SGHRS, YFSETQ. The CDR3 spans 15 residues. This chain connects TRBV5-1 to TRBJ2-7, with 10 bases identical to TRBD1. This TCR came from a female donor in good health, enrolled as a control in a pregnancy study. The sample was peripheral blood, taken in the third trimester of pregnancy. The DNA of the CDR3 is TGCGCCAGCAGCTCCTGGACAGGGGGATCCTACGAGCAGTACTTC. It yields the protein CASSSWTGGSYEQYF.